This note documents a single T cell receptor (beta chain) sequence. Its antigen remains unknown. Generated by immunoSEQ multiplex PCR, the TCRdb table keeps only in-frame clones and is missing some. Among about 97,000 clones listed, roughly 90% were seen once. These data originate in a study of T cell responses to AZD1222 COVID-19 vaccine. CDR3 length: 14 residues. Germline loops: CDR1 GTSNPN, CDR2 SVGIG (reference sequence). J lost 7 bases, V lost 2 bases, and 9 bases had no gene match. Overall study findings and caveats: Donors, mostly white British, included more females; clonal diversity was possibly underestimated. Baseline seropositives among AZD1222 recipients totaled only six. Across the whole spike, CD4 TCRs peaked at regions 160-218 and 743-854.

The chain recombines TRBV30 with TRBJ2-3; 7 nucleotides align to TRBD2. The sample was peripheral blood, taken on day 0 of AZD1222 vaccination. The TCR was taken from an adult in good health. The CDR3 loop reads CAWSPQRGGHTQYF. CDR3 sequence (DNA): TGTGCCTGGAGTCCTCAAAGGGGAGGGCATACGCAGTATTTT.